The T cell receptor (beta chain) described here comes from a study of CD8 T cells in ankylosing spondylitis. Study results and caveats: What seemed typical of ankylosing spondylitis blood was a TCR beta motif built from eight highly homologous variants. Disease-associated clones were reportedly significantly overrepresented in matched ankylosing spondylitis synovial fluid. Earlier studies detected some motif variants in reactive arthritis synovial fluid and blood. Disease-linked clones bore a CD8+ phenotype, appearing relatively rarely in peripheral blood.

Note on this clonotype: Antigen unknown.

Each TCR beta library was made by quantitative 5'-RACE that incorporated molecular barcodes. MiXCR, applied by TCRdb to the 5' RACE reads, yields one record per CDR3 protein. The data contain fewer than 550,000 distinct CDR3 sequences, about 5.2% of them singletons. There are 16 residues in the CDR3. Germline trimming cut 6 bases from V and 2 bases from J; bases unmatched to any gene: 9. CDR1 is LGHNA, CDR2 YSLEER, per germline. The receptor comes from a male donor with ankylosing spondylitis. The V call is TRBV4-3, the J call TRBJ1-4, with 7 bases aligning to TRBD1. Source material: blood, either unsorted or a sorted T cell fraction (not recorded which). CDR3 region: CASSRGQPGTNEKLFF. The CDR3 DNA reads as TGCGCCAGCAGTAGGGGGCAACCCGGGACTAATGAAAAACTGTTTTTT.